This T cell receptor beta chain was captured by sequencing in a study of OX40 agonist ivuxolimab in advanced cancers. Whole-study context: An agonistic human IgG2 monoclonal antibody against OX40 (CD134) was given. Averaging about 60 years in age, with a range of about 20 to 90, the cohort was approximately 83% male.

The CDR3 is made up of 13 amino acids. The V gene lost 0 bases and the J gene lost 1 base, with 4 bases spanning the gap. Germline-derived CDR1 and CDR2 are SGDLS and YYNGEE. Only in-frame clones appear in the TCRdb table, and some are missing; sequencing was by immunoSEQ multiplex PCR. In the table there are roughly 75,000 clones, more than 85% of which are singletons. The TCR sequence derives from an adult with an advanced solid tumor such as melanoma, head and neck, liver or kidney cancer. Source: CD4+ or CD8+ T cells sorted from blood, taken in a trial of the OX40 agonist ivuxolimab. The chain combines TRBV9 with TRBJ1-2, with D hard to call. The CDR3 region is CASSVVDNYGYTF. The CDR3 region has the DNA TGTGCCAGCAGCGTAGTGGATAACTATGGCTACACCTTC.